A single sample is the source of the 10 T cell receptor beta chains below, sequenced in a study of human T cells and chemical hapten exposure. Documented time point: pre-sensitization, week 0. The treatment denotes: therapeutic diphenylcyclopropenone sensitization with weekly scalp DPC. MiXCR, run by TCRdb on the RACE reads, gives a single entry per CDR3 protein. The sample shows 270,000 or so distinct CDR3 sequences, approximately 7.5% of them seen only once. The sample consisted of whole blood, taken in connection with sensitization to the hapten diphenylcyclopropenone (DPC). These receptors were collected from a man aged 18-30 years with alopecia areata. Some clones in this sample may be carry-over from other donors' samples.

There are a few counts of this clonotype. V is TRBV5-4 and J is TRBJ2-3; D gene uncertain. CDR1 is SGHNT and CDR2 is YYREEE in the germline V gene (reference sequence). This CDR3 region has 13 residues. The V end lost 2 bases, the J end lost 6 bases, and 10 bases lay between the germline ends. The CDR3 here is CASSFWGSDTQYF. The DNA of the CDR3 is TGTGCCAGCAGCTTTTGGGGTTCTGATACGCAGTATTTT.

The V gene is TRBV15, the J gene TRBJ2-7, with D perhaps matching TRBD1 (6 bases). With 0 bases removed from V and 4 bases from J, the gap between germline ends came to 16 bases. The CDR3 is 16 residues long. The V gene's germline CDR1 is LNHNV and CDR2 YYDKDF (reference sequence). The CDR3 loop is CATSRDQGTILYEQYF. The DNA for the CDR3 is TGTGCCACCAGCAGAGATCAGGGGACGATACTGTACGAGCAGTACTTC.

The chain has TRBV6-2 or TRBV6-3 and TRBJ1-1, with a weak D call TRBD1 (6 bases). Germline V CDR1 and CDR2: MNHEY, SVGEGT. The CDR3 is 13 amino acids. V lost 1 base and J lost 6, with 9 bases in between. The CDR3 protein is CASSYWAGAEAFF. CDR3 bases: TGTGCCAGCAGTTACTGGGCAGGGGCTGAAGCTTTCTTT.

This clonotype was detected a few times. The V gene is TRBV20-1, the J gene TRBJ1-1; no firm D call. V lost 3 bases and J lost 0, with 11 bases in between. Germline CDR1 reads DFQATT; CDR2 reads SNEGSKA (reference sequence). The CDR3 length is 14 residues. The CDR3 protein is CSARAGVLNTEAFF. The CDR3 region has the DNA TGCAGTGCTAGGGCGGGTGTTCTGAACACTGAAGCTTTCTTT.

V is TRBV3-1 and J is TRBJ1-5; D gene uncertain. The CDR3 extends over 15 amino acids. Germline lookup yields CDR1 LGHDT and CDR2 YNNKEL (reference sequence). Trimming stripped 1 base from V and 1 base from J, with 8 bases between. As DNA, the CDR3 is TGTGCCAGCAGCCAAGGGGGTACGAGCAATCAGCCCCAGCATTTT. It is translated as CASSQGGTSNQPQHF.

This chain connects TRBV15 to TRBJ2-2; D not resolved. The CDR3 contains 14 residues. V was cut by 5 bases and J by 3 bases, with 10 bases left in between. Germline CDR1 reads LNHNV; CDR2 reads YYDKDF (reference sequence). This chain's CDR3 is CATSFVRDTGELFF. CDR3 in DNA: TGTGCCACCAGCTTTGTTAGGGACACCGGGGAGCTGTTTTTT. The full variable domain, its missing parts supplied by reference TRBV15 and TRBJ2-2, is DAMVIQNPRYQVTQFGKPVTLSCSQTLNHNVMYWYQQKSSQAPKLLFHYYDKDFNNEADTPDNFQSRRPNTSFCFLDIRSPGLGDTAMYLCATSFVRDTGELFFGEGSRLTVL.

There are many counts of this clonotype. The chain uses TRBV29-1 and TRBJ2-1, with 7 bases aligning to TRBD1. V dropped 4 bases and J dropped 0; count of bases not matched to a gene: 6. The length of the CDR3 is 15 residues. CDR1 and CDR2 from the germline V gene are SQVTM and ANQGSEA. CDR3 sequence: CSVGADRSSYNEQFF. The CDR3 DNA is TGCAGCGTTGGGGCGGACAGGAGCTCCTACAATGAGCAGTTCTTC.

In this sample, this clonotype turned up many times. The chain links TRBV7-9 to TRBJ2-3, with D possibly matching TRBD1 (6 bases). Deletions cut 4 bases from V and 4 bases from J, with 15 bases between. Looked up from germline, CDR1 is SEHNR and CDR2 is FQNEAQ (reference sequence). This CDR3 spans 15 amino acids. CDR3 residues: CASSSARGGADTQYF. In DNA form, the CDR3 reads TGTGCCAGCAGCTCCGCCAGGGGTGGAGCAGATACGCAGTATTTT.

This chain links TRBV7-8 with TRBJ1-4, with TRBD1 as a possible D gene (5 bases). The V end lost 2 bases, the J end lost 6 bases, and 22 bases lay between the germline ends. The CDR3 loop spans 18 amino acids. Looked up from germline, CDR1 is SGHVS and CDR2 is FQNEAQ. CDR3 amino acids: CASSLSKYRPWGDEKLFF. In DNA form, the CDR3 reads TGTGCCAGCAGCTTATCCAAATACAGGCCCTGGGGGGATGAAAAACTGTTTTTT.

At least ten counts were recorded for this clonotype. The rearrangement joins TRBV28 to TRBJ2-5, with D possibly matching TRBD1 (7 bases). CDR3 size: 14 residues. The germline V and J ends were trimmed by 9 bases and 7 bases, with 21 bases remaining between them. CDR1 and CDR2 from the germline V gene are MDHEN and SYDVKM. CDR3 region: CASSAGGRVGTQYF. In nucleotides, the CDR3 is TGTGCCAGTTCGGCAGGGGGGCGTGTAGGGACCCAGTACTTC.